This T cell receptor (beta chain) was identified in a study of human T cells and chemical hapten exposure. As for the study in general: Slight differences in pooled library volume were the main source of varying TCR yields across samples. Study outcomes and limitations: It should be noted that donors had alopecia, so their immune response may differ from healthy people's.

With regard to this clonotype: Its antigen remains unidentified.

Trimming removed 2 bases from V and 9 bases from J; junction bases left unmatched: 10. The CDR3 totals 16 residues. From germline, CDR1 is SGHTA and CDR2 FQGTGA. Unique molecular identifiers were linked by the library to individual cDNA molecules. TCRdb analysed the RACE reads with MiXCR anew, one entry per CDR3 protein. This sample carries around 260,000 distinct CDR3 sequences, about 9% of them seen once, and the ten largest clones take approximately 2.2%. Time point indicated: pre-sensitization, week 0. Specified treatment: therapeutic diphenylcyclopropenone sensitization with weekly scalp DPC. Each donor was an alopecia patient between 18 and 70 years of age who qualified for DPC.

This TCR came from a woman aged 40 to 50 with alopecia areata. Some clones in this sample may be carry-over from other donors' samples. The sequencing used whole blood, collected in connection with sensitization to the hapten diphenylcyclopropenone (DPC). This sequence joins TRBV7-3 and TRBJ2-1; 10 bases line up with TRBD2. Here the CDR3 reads CASSLGGTSVGIEQFF. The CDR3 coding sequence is TGTGCCAGCAGCTTAGGTGGGACTAGCGTCGGTATTGAGCAGTTCTTC.